Reported below is one TCR beta chain. Some clones are missing from TCRdb's copy, which holds only in-frame ones; the method was immunoSEQ multiplex PCR. This sample has 55,000 to 85,000 clones, with over 85% found just once. The sample is drawn from a study of T cell changes during pregnancy in multiple sclerosis. The CDR3 loop spans 11 amino acids. The ends were cut back, 5 bases at V and 4 bases at J, with 6 bases in the middle. CDR1 and CDR2 (germline): MDHEN, SYDVKM. The chain combines TRBV28 with TRBJ2-7; D is unresolved. This TCR derives from a female donor with multiple sclerosis, enrolled in a pregnancy study. This specimen was peripheral blood, taken in the third trimester of pregnancy. The CDR3 sequence is CASSLYYEQYF. The CDR3, as DNA: TGTGCCAGCAGTCTCTATTACGAGCAGTACTTC.